The clone carrying this T cell receptor beta chain has a single count. CDR1 and CDR2 from the germline V gene are SQVTM and ANQGSEA. The CDR3 runs to 12 residues. Trimming at V came to 6 bases and at J to 7 bases, leaving 5 bases not matched to a gene. This record comes from a study of technical replicates of blood from a few donors. Assay: immunoSEQ multiplex PCR; the TCRdb copy retains only in-frame clones and omits some. The repertoire holds about 85,000 clones, with 85% to 95% as singletons. What was sequenced was T cells isolated from PBMCs. This TCR was sampled from a human donor in good health. The rearrangement links TRBV29-1 to TRBJ2-2, with 7 bases lining up with TRBD1. CDR3 in amino acids: CSVTGLYGELFF. CDR3 bases: TGCAGCGTGACAGGGCTATACGGGGAGCTGTTTTTT.